Below, one T cell receptor (beta chain) is given with its context. These data come from a study of OX40 agonist ivuxolimab in advanced cancers. CDR1 and CDR2 (germline): MGHRA, YSYEKL. The CDR3 length is 18 residues. Trimming cost V 1 base and J 6 bases, with 24 bases left between them. Profiled with immunoSEQ multiplex PCR; TCRdb holds only in-frame clones, not every one. The sample has about 59,000 clones, approximately 87% seen once. The material was CD4+ or CD8+ T cells sorted from blood, obtained in a trial of the OX40 agonist ivuxolimab. The V call is TRBV4-1, the J call TRBJ1-1; no clear D gene. The source of this sequence is an adult with an advanced solid tumor such as melanoma, head and neck, liver or kidney cancer. The CDR3 here is CASSQAGRSRIGLAEAFF. The CDR3 DNA sequence: TGCGCCAGCAGCCAAGCAGGCCGTAGTCGAATAGGTCTTGCTGAAGCTTTCTTT.